Reported below is one TCR beta chain. Its specificity is not known. This record belongs to a study of somatic mutations in cytotoxic T cells in rheumatoid arthritis. Overall study results and limits: Within 8 of 65 patients, the single biggest CD8+ clone made up more than 20% of CD8+ cells.

Trimming removed 3 bases from V and 2 bases from J, with 14 bases in between. Germline CDR1 MGHRA, CDR2 YSYEKL. The CDR3 is made up of 15 amino acids. Clones were sequenced by immunoSEQ multiplex PCR, and TCRdb holds only the in-frame ones, with some missing. The sample lists approximately 20,000 clones; over 70% were seen once. Positive magnetic bead selection isolated CD4+ and CD8+ cells, and flow cytometry checked purity. The rearrangement joins TRBV4-1 to TRBJ2-7, with a weak D call TRBD1 (6 bases). This receptor was obtained from a woman in her fifties or sixties in good health. The sample comprised CD8+ T cells sorted from blood. The DNA for the CDR3 is TGCGCCAGCAGCCAGGCCCCACAGGGAACCTACGAGCAGTACTTC. Amino acids: CASSQAPQGTYEQYF.